This TCR beta chain was recorded in a study of T cells after yellow fever vaccination. This clonotype was counted only a few times. Its antigen is as yet unknown. The CDR3 has 17 amino acids. V gave up 2 bases and J gave up 2 bases; unmatched junction bases: 11. Per the germline V gene, CDR1 is MDHEN and CDR2 is SYDVKM. The study, taken as a whole, reports: Boosting was followed by the reappearance of most primary-vaccination clones (approximately 95% CD4, about 90% CD8).

TCRdb reprocessed the 5' RACE reads via MiXCR and lists one record per CDR3 protein. Altogether hundreds of thousands of distinct CDR3 sequences are present, roughly 12% being singletons, with the ten largest covering roughly 18%. The chain carries TRBV28 and TRBJ1-2, with 7 bases identical to TRBD1. The origin of this receptor is a man younger than 30 who received the YFV17D yellow fever vaccine. Sequenced here: PBMCs, sampled on the day of the first yellow fever vaccination. In DNA, the CDR3 is TGTGCCAGCAGTTTAGCTCAGGGGGTCGCGCAGAACTATGGCTACACCTTC. It codes for CASSLAQGVAQNYGYTF.